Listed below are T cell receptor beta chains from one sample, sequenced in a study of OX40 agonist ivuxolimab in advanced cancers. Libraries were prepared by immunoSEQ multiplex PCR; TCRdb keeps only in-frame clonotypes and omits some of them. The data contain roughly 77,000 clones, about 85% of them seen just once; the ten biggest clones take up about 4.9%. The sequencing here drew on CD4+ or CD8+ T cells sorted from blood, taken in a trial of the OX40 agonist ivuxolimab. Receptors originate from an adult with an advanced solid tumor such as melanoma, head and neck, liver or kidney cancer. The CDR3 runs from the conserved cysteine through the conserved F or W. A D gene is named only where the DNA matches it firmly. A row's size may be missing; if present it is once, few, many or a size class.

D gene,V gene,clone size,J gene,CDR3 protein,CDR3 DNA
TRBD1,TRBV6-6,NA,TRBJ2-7,CASSYSSLRGYEQYF,TGTGCCAGCAGTTACTCGAGTCTCAGGGGGTACGAGCAGTACTTC
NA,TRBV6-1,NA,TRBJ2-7,CASVSGTTYEQYF,TGTGCCAGCGTTTCCGGTACCACCTACGAGCAGTACTTC
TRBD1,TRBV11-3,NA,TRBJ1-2,CASSLGTGYNYGYTF,TGTGCCAGCAGCCTTGGGACAGGGTATAACTATGGCTACACCTTC
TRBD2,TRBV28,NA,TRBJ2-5,CASSLSLFRGGLETQYF,TGTGCCAGCAGTTTGAGCCTCTTCCGGGGGGGCCTGGAGACCCAGTACTTC
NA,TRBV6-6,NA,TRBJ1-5,CASSQGRGSNQPQHF,TGTGCCAGCAGTCAGGGCCGGGGTAGCAATCAGCCCCAGCATTTT
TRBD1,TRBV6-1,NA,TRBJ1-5,CASRTGGAQPQHF,TGTGCCAGCAGAACAGGGGGTGCTCAGCCCCAGCATTTT
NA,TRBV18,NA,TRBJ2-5,CASSQRTGIPQETQYF,TGTGCCAGCTCACAGAGAACAGGGATCCCCCAAGAGACCCAGTACTTC
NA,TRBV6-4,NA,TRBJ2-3,CAIRPARGTSTDTQYF,TGTGCCATCAGGCCAGCCCGGGGCACCAGCACAGATACGCAGTATTTT
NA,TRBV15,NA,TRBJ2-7,CATSRERLYEQYF,TGTGCCACCAGCAGGGAAAGACTTTACGAGCAGTACTTC
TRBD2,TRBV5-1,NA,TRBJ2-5,CASSPGLAGVLETQYF,TGCGCCAGCAGCCCGGGACTAGCGGGAGTGTTGGAGACCCAGTACTTC
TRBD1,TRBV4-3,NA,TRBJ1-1,CASSQDAQGASDTEAFF,TGCGCCAGCAGCCAAGATGCCCAGGGGGCGTCTGACACTGAAGCTTTCTTT
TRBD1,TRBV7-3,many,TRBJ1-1,CASSLLGPGQGGDTEAFF,TGTGCCAGCAGCTTATTGGGCCCGGGACAGGGTGGTGACACTGAAGCTTTCTTT
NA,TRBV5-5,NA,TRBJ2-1,CASSLTTNPYNEQFF,TGTGCCAGCAGCTTGACGACCAACCCCTACAATGAGCAGTTCTTC
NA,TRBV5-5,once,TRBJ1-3,CASSLAPSHSGNTIYF,TGTGCCAGCAGCTTGGCCCCCAGCCACTCTGGAAACACCATATATTTT
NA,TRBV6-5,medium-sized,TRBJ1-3,CASSLIGSGNTIYF,TGTGCCAGCAGTTTAATTGGCTCTGGAAACACCATATATTTT
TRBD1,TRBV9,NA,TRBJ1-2,CASSVSLRQGLYGYTF,TGTGCCAGCAGCGTAAGCCTTAGACAGGGACTCTATGGCTACACCTTC
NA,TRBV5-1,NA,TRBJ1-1,CASTLDSMNTEAFF,TGCGCCAGCACGTTAGATTCCATGAACACTGAAGCTTTCTTT
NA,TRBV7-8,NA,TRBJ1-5,CASSLGTGFQPQHF,TGTGCCAGCAGCTTAGGAACAGGGTTTCAGCCCCAGCATTTT
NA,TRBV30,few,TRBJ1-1,CAWSKGWTEAFF,TGTGCCTGGAGCAAGGGTTGGACTGAAGCTTTCTTT
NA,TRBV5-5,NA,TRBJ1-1,CASSKQGVGTEAFF,TGTGCCAGCAGCAAACAGGGTGTGGGGACTGAAGCTTTCTTT
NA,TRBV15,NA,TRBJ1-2,CATSPGRRGQNYGYTF,TGTGCCACCTCTCCGGGACGGCGAGGACAGAACTATGGCTACACCTTC
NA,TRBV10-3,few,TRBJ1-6,CAISGAGEYNSPLHF,TGTGCCATCAGTGGAGCAGGGGAATATAATTCACCCCTCCACTTT
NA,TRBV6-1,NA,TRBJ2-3,CASSSRVATDTQYF,TGTGCCAGCAGTTCCCGTGTCGCCACAGATACGCAGTATTTT
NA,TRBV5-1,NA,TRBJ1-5,CASSPGDRGRQPQHF,TGCGCCAGCAGCCCCGGGGACCGGGGACGTCAGCCCCAGCATTTT
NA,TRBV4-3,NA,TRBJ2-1,CASSLSSQFDLSYNEQFF,TGCGCCAGCAGCTTGTCTTCCCAGTTCGACCTTTCCTACAATGAGCAGTTCTTC
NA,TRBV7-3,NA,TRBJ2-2,CASSFPDGELFF,TGTGCCAGCAGCTTCCCCGACGGGGAGCTGTTTTTT
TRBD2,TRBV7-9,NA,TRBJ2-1,CASSSSTGGHFYEQFF,TGTGCCAGCAGCTCCTCCACGGGGGGGCATTTCTATGAGCAGTTCTTC
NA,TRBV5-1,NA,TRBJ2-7,CASSLGPGALSYEQYF,TGCGCCAGCAGCTTGGGCCCAGGGGCCCTCTCCTACGAGCAGTACTTC
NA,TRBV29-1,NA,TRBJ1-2,CSVPRIMRLYGYTF,TGCAGCGTGCCTAGAATCATGCGTTTGTATGGCTACACCTTC
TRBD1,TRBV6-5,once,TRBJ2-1,CASSTDRDGEQFF,TGTGCCAGCAGTACCGACAGGGATGGTGAGCAGTTCTTC
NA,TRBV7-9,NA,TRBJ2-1,CASRWDHNEQFF,TGTGCCAGCAGATGGGACCACAATGAGCAGTTCTTC
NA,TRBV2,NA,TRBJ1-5,CASSDRQLNQPQHF,TGTGCCAGCAGCGACCGACAGTTAAATCAGCCCCAGCATTTT
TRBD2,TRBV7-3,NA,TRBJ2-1,CASSLAGGPRNEQFF,TGTGCCAGCAGCCTAGCGGGGGGGCCTCGGAATGAGCAGTTCTTC
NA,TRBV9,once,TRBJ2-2,CASRDNTNTGELFF,TGTGCCAGCAGGGACAACACGAACACCGGGGAGCTGTTTTTT
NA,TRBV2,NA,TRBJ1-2,CASSEGLSPYGYTF,TGTGCCAGCAGTGAAGGTCTCAGCCCCTATGGCTACACCTTC
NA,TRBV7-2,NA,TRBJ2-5,CASSSMRETQYF,TGTGCCAGCAGTTCAATGAGGGAGACCCAGTACTTC
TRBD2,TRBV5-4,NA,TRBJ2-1,CASSLLSGGAYNEQFF,TGTGCCAGCAGCTTGCTTAGCGGGGGGGCCTACAATGAGCAGTTCTTC
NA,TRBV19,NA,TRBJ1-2,CASSTPNDYGYTF,TGTGCCAGTAGTACACCTAATGACTATGGCTACACCTTC
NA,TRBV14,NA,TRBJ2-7,CASSAVNSYEQYF,TGTGCCAGCTCCGCCGTGAACTCCTACGAGCAGTACTTC
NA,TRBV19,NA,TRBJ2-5,CASIQGQETQYF,TGTGCCAGTATCCAGGGCCAAGAGACCCAGTACTTC
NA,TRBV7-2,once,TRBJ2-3,CASSPGRDTQYF,TGTGCCAGCAGCCCCGGACGGGATACGCAGTATTTT
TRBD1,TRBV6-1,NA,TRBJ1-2,CASGDRGWDGYTF,TGTGCCAGCGGGGACAGGGGATGGGATGGCTACACCTTC
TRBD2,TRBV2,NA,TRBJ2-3,CATAGTSGYTDTQYF,TGTGCCACCGCCGGGACTAGCGGGTACACAGATACGCAGTATTTT
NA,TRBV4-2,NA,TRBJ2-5,CASSQDDEETQYF,TGTGCCAGCAGCCAAGATGACGAAGAGACCCAGTACTTC
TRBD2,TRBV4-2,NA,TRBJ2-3,CASSQSASGLADTDTQYF,TGTGCCAGCAGCCAATCAGCCTCGGGACTAGCGGACACAGATACGCAGTATTTT
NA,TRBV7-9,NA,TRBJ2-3,CASSGANTDTQYF,TGTGCCAGCAGCGGCGCTAACACAGATACGCAGTATTTT
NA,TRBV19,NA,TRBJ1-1,CASSLGGPGRDEAFF,TGTGCCAGTAGTTTAGGGGGTCCGGGTCGTGATGAAGCTTTCTTT
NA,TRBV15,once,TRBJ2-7,CATSRDAQGLNYEQYF,TGTGCCACCAGCAGAGATGCCCAGGGCCTAAACTACGAGCAGTACTTC
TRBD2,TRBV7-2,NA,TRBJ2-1,CASAREGPYNEQFF,TGTGCCAGTGCGCGGGAGGGACCATACAATGAGCAGTTCTTC
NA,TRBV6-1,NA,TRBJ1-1,CASSTQGNTEAFF,TGTGCCAGCAGTACGCAGGGGAACACTGAAGCTTTCTTT
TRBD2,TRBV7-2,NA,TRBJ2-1,CASSLAPSSGAYNEQFF,TGTGCCAGCAGCTTAGCCCCCTCTAGCGGGGCATACAATGAGCAGTTCTTC
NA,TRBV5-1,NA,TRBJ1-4,CASSLGVVGEKLFF,TGCGCCAGCAGCTTGGGCGTGGTTGGTGAAAAACTGTTTTTT
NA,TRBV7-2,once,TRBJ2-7,CASSPSRVTYEQYF,TGTGCCAGCAGCCCCAGTCGGGTGACCTACGAGCAGTACTTC
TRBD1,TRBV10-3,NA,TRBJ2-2,CAIRRQGATGELFF,TGTGCCATCAGACGACAGGGGGCGACCGGGGAGCTGTTTTTT
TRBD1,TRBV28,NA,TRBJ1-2,CASSPGTGNHYGYTF,TGTGCCAGCAGCCCGGGGACAGGAAATCACTATGGCTACACCTTC